These T cell receptor beta chains were read from a single sample in a study of T cells after yellow fever vaccination. TCRdb called the 5' RACE reads again in MiXCR, with one record for every CDR3 protein. The sample carries more than 25,000 distinct CDR3 sequences, approximately 6.5% recorded once. The sequenced sample was PBMCs, either bulk or a sorted T-cell subset (CD4+, CD8+, memory, or dextramer-sorted; not recorded which), obtained on the day of the yellow fever booster vaccination. The receptors originated from a man aged 25 to 40 who received the YFV17D yellow fever vaccine. Both conserved end residues are part of each CDR3. Rows give clone size only sometimes, using once, few, many, or a class for an expanded clone.

TRBJ2-5,TRBV7-6,NA,CASSRVDFQETQYF
TRBJ1-2,TRBV5-5,many,CASITGGSLDGYTF
TRBJ2-1,TRBV2,many,CASTLAESPGEQFF
TRBJ1-2,TRBV6-1,NA,CASSQRSRGRRSNGYTF
TRBJ1-1,TRBV7-9,few,CASSLALGMNTEAFF
TRBJ2-1,TRBV27,NA,CASSPAQGRGSYNEQFF
TRBJ1-2,TRBV7-9,medium-sized,CASSLAMVYGYTF
TRBJ1-2,TRBV7-2,few,CASSLAPGAGYGYTF
TRBJ2-2,TRBV20-1,NA,CSARDPRLRTGELFF
TRBJ2-1,TRBV29-1,many,CSVGRAGGREQFF
TRBJ2-1,TRBV20-1,many,CSAMVGPEFF
TRBJ2-2,TRBV5-1,many,CASSRSGATGELFF
TRBJ2-2,TRBV20-1,few,CSAQQGLAGGELFF
TRBJ1-6,TRBV6-5,few,CASSMDGAPGIHNSPLHF
TRBJ1-2,TRBV30,few,CAWSPSSRDPRGYTF
TRBJ2-5,TRBV29-1,many,CSVLRQETQYF
TRBJ1-1,TRBV19,few,CASPTGGFEAFF
TRBJ1-1,TRBV6-5,many,CASSYMWGERAEAFF
TRBJ2-3,TRBV5-5,many,CASRTGGFADTQYF
TRBJ2-3,TRBV19,NA,CASSPTFTGDTQYF
TRBJ2-5,TRBV11-2,many,CASSLDPTSGTKETQYF
TRBJ1-1,TRBV5-4,few,CASSLGQGPNTEAFF
TRBJ2-7,TRBV6-5,many,CASSYVALTPSEQYF
TRBJ2-1,TRBV30,few,CAWSYRPGPRSSYNEQFF
TRBJ2-1,TRBV11-2,many,CASSSRDFYNEQFF
TRBJ1-4,TRBV6-5,NA,CASSSSRRGVNEKLFF
TRBJ1-1,TRBV6-1,many,CASRPTGAGTEAFF
TRBJ1-1,TRBV13,NA,CASSPGGGRFMNTEAFF